Below, 18 T cell receptor beta chains from the same sample are listed, as sequenced in a study of vaccination and CD4 T cells after COVID-19. Their antigen targets remain unknown. The Oncomine TCR Beta short-read assay generated sequence data from the DNA of cultured CD4+ T cells. TCRdb analysed the PCR reads with MiXCR anew, one entry per CDR3 protein. Found here are some 8,300 distinct CDR3 sequences, around 50% of them singletons; the top ten hold less than 10%. This sample's treatment: approximately 10-day PBMC culture with coronavirus spike peptide pools or control peptides (ViraFEST assay). The specimen sequenced was CD4+ T cells from blood, cultured in vitro. The receptor set was obtained from a human donor who had recovered from COVID-19.

This clonotype was recorded a few times. V is TRBV7-2 and J is TRBJ1-6; D gene ambiguous. Trimming took off 6 bases at V and 3 bases at J, with 9 bases between the two ends. Germline-derived CDR1 and CDR2 are SGHTA and FQGNSA. The CDR3 runs to 14 residues. The DNA of the CDR3 is TGTGCCAGCAGTGACGGGCTCTATAATTCACCCCTCCACTTT. It specifies CASSDGLYNSPLHF.

The chain combines TRBV28 with TRBJ2-2; the match to TRBD2 covers 14 bases. V shed 8 bases, J shed 5 bases, and the junction held 4 bases outside the gene matches. The CDR3 covers 15 residues. From germline, CDR1 is MDHEN and CDR2 SYDVKM. CDR3 residues: CASDGTSGGTGELFF. The CDR3 nucleotides read TGTGCCAGCGACGGGACTAGCGGGGGTACCGGGGAGCTGTTTTTT.

This chain joins TRBV19 and TRBJ1-6, with 7 bases fitting TRBD1. The V segment lost 3 bases and the J segment 6 bases; nucleotides outside the gene matches: 2. Germline values: CDR1 LNHDA, CDR2 SQIVND (reference sequence). CDR3 length equals 14 residues. CDR3 DNA: TGTGCCAGTAGTATTACAGGGGTTAATTCACCCCTCCACTTT. Residues: CASSITGVNSPLHF.

The chain recombines TRBV20-1 with TRBJ2-7; D possibly corresponds to TRBD2 (6 bases). The V gene's germline CDR1 is DFQATT and CDR2 SNEGSKA (reference sequence). CDR3 length equals 16 residues. The V end lost 5 bases, the J end lost 6 bases, and 26 bases lay between the germline ends. The CDR3 DNA is TGCAGTGCTCATGAAAGGGGATCGTTCGGGGGTGGCGAGCAGTACTTC. Protein product: CSAHERGSFGGGEQYF.

V is TRBV18 and J is TRBJ2-2; TRBD2 matches at 10 bases. In germline, CDR1 is KGHSH, CDR2 LQKENI. V was clipped by 3 bases and J by 6 bases; unmatched bases: 10. This CDR3 has 17 residues. CDR3: CASSPRSLAGAPGELFF. The CDR3, as DNA: TGTGCCAGCTCACCCCGGTCCCTAGCGGGGGCGCCCGGGGAGCTGTTTTTT.

About this clonotype itself: At one of its ends the junction is not consistent with the germline gene, which may arise from a read error. This chain joins TRBV6-5 and TRBJ1-2, with D possibly TRBD1 on 5 matching bases. Germline lookup yields CDR1 MNHEY and CDR2 SVGAGI. The CDR3 is made up of 15 amino acids. CDR3 protein: CASSYRQGRDYDYTF. In DNA form, the CDR3 reads TGTGCCAGCAGTTACAGGCAGGGAAGGGACTATGACTACACCTTC.

This clonotype was picked up one time. The CDR3 DNA reads as TGTGCCAGCAGCTTAGAGGTCCAGTTCCCAGATACGCAGTATTTT. Translated: CASSLEVQFPDTQYF. The V call is TRBV7-8, the J call TRBJ2-3; no clear D gene. Trimming stripped 1 base from V and 4 bases from J, with 12 bases between. This CDR3 spans 15 amino acids. The germline CDR1 and CDR2 sequences are SGHVS and FQNEAQ.

The J gene is TRBJ2-7, the V gene TRBV11-2; D perhaps matches TRBD1 (6 bases). With 4 bases removed from V and 4 bases from J, the gap between germline ends came to 14 bases. The CDR3 length is 14 residues. The germline V gene encodes CDR1 SGHAT and CDR2 FQNNGV. The CDR3 DNA sequence: TGTGCCAGCAGCTCCAACAGGGCCGGTTACGAGCAGTACTTC. It yields the protein CASSSNRAGYEQYF. Together with reference TRBV11-2 and TRBJ2-7, the CDR3 gives the full variable domain: EAGVAQSPRYKIIEKRQSVAFWCNPISGHATLYWYQQILGQGPKLLIQFQNNGVVDDSQLPKDRFSAERLKGVDSTLKIQPAKLEDSAVYLCASSSNRAGYEQYFGPGTRLTVT.

The sample holds one count of this clonotype. The V gene is TRBV18, the J gene TRBJ1-1; 8 positions match TRBD1. The germline V gene encodes CDR1 KGHSH and CDR2 LQKENI. This CDR3 has 14 residues. V shed 3 bases, J shed 11 bases, and the junction held 11 bases outside the gene matches. In DNA form, the CDR3 reads TGTGCCAGCTCACCGGCCCGACAGGGGACGAATGCTTTCTTT. Its protein is CASSPARQGTNAFF.

V is TRBV6-1 and J is TRBJ2-3; possible D gene TRBD2, 5 bases. The V gene's germline CDR1 is MNHNS and CDR2 SASEGT. Trimming pared 1 base from V and 4 bases from J, leaving 12 bases between. The CDR3 runs 15 residues. In DNA form, the CDR3 reads TGTGCCAGCAGTGAAGTTTTAGGGAGTCCAGATACGCAGTATTTT. This gives the protein CASSEVLGSPDTQYF.

A few counts support this clonotype. The chain carries TRBV20-1 and TRBJ1-6; perhaps TRBD1 as D (5 bases). Germline V CDR1 and CDR2: DFQATT, SNEGSKA (reference sequence). CDR3 size: 14 residues. V was trimmed by 3 bases and J by 7 bases, leaving 13 bases between them. The DNA for the CDR3 is TGCAGTGCTAGGGGACCTTTGACCAATTCACCCCTCCACTTT. Encoded protein: CSARGPLTNSPLHF.

The chain joins TRBV19 to TRBJ2-5; D call uncertain. Trimming stripped 2 bases from V and 5 bases from J, with 9 bases between. The CDR3 has 13 residues. Germline lookup yields CDR1 LNHDA and CDR2 SQIVND (reference sequence). The CDR3 coding sequence is TGTGCCAGTAGTATACTCGAGGCGGAGACCCAGTACTTC. Translating gives CASSILEAETQYF.

The V and J genes are TRBV6-2 or TRBV6-3 and TRBJ2-3; TRBD1 matches at 8 bases. The CDR3 spans 17 residues. V dropped 6 bases and J dropped 7; count of bases not matched to a gene: 18. The germline V gene encodes CDR1 MNHEY and CDR2 SVGEGT. The CDR3 spells CASRNQIDRGGANTQYF. CDR3 sequence (DNA): TGTGCCAGCAGAAATCAAATCGACAGGGGTGGGGCGAATACGCAGTATTTT.

V usage is TRBV20-1 and J usage is TRBJ1-6; D possibly corresponds to TRBD1 (5 bases). Trimming stripped 5 bases from V and 0 bases from J, with 11 bases between. The CDR3 has 15 amino acids. The germline CDR1 and CDR2 sequences are DFQATT and SNEGSKA (reference sequence). The CDR3 protein is CSALQGRSYNSPLHF. As DNA, the CDR3 is TGCAGTGCTCTGCAGGGCCGCTCCTATAATTCACCCCTCCACTTT.

The chain has TRBV6-1 and TRBJ2-3; 7 bases are shared with TRBD1. Germline V gives CDR1 MNHNS, CDR2 SASEGT. V shed 5 bases, J shed 4 bases, and the junction held 9 bases outside the gene matches. This CDR3 has 15 amino acids. The DNA of the CDR3 is TGTGCCAGCAGTAGACAGGGCCTTGTAGCAGATACGCAGTATTTT. It encodes CASSRQGLVADTQYF.

The chain employs TRBV29-1 and TRBJ1-1, with D possibly being TRBD1 (5 bases). The length of the CDR3 is 13 residues. In germline, CDR1 is SQVTM, CDR2 ANQGSEA. Trimming cost V 7 bases and J 2 bases, with 14 bases left between them. The CDR3 bases are TGCAGCGCCAGACGACAGCTCAACACTGAAGCTTTCTTT. Protein: CSARRQLNTEAFF.

The chain joins TRBV7-2 to TRBJ1-2; TRBD1 might be the D (6 bases). Per the germline V gene, CDR1 is SGHTA and CDR2 is FQGNSA. The CDR3 has 14 residues. V lost 6 bases and J lost 1, with 12 bases in between. CDR3 in amino acids: CASSTNRVNYGYTF. CDR3 sequence (DNA): TGTGCCAGCAGTACTAACAGGGTTAACTATGGCTACACCTTC.

The CDR3 sequence: CASSLSITGNTIYF. CDR3 DNA sequence: TGTGCCAGCAGCCTATCCATTACTGGAAACACCATATATTTT. The V gene is TRBV11-2, the J gene TRBJ1-3, with D unresolved. The CDR3 extends over 14 amino acids. Trimming removed 5 bases from V and 2 bases from J, with 10 bases in between. The germline V gene encodes CDR1 SGHAT and CDR2 FQNNGV.